These T cell receptor beta chains were read from a single sample in a study of blood T cell repertoires in COVID-19. Assay: immunoSEQ multiplex PCR; the TCRdb copy retains only in-frame clones and omits some. The table records some 210,000 clones, about 85% of them present only once. The sample consisted of peripheral blood. All receptors come from a human donor in a cohort sampled during active COVID-19. Each CDR3 is given with its conserved first and last residue. Clone sizes are given selectively: once, few, many, or a class where the clone is expanded.

clone_size j_call v_call cdr3_length cdr3_aa
- TRBJ1-2 TRBV27 12 CARPLGDYGYTF
- TRBJ1-1 TRBV7-9 13 CASSLQVFSLGFF
- TRBJ2-5 TRBV5-1 16 CASSSGAPSAEETQYF
- TRBJ1-5 TRBV10-3 14 CAISDLLGSQPQHF
- TRBJ1-4 TRBV20-1 14 CSASHWGPDEKLFF
- TRBJ1-5 TRBV5-1 15 CASSLEGQVEQPQHF
- TRBJ1-2 TRBV7-9 13 CASSLGGNYGYTF
- TRBJ1-6 TRBV14 13 CASSQGRESPLHF
- TRBJ1-1 TRBV11-2 17 CASSPLGRGQFDTEAFF
- TRBJ1-2 TRBV24-1 15 CATSDAGTGEGGYTF
medium-sized TRBJ2-3 TRBV5-1 15 CASSSGTDRTDTQYF
- TRBJ2-2 TRBV28 13 CASSLGRQGSLFF
- TRBJ1-6 TRBV6-5 13 CASGTGYNSPLHF
few TRBJ2-4 TRBV7-2 13 CASGGGGANIQYF
- TRBJ2-2 TRBV24-1 15 CATSDPRGYTGELFF
- TRBJ2-7 TRBV27 15 CASSLKTSGDYEQYF
- TRBJ2-2 TRBV7-2 14 CASSLGAQTGELFF
- TRBJ2-5 TRBV7-8 14 CASSIQGKRETQYF
- TRBJ2-3 TRBV6-2/TRBV6-3 18 CASSYSFSGAPRTDTQYF
- TRBJ1-1 TRBV9 16 CASSSHSFAMNTEAFF
- TRBJ2-5 TRBV7-6 13 CASSLLGVETQYF
- TRBJ2-7 TRBV7-2 16 CASSFGTSGPPYEQYF
- TRBJ2-5 TRBV5-6 15 CASSWGGGTQETQYF
- TRBJ1-1 TRBV5-1 12 CASKFRGTEAFF
- TRBJ1-2 TRBV6-5 14 CASSYGRGGFSYTF
- TRBJ2-1 TRBV9 18 CASSVGTSGGPSYNEQFF
- TRBJ2-6 TRBV19 18 CASSISRVHGSGANVLTF
- TRBJ2-1 TRBV27 17 CASRPTAAGRLYNEQFF
- TRBJ1-6 TRBV27 13 CASGQGANSPLHF
- TRBJ1-1 TRBV9 14 CASSVFPGNTEAFF